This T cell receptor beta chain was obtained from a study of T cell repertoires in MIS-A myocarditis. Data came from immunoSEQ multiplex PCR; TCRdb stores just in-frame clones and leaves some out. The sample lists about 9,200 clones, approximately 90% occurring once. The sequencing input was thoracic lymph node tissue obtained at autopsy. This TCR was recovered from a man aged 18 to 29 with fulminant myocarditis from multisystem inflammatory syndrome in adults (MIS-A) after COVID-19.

For the CDR3, the DNA is TGTGCCAGCACCCCACAGGGGGCTCTAGGCTACACCTTC. The encoded protein is CASTPQGALGYTF. The rearrangement links TRBV28 to TRBJ1-2; TRBD1 matches at 9 bases. The CDR3 covers 13 residues. CDR1 and CDR2 from the germline V gene are MDHEN and SYDVKM. With V trimmed by 7 bases and J by 8 bases, 8 bases remained unmatched.